The 32 T cell receptor beta chains below all came from one sample that was sequenced in a study of cytomegalovirus exposure and HLA in healthy donors. PCR was performed using 60 Vbeta and 13 Jbeta primers. The assay was immunoSEQ multiplex PCR, and TCRdb's table has in-frame clones only and misses some. In the table there are 210,000 or so clones, 82% of which are singletons. The sample was PBMCs. The source of these receptors is a middle-aged woman in good health and CMV-seronegative.

The chain recombines TRBV7-2 with TRBJ2-1; 7 bases agree with TRBD2. Looked up from germline, CDR1 is SGHTA and CDR2 is FQGNSA. The CDR3 runs to 13 residues. The V gene end was trimmed by 1 base and the J gene end by 8 bases; junction bases not matched to a gene: 2. The CDR3 is CASSLGREDEQFF. In DNA, the CDR3 is TGTGCCAGCAGCTTAGGACGGGAGGATGAGCAGTTCTTC.

This clone appeared a single time. V and J are TRBV9 and TRBJ1-1; D is ambiguous. With 0 bases removed from V and 2 bases from J, the gap between germline ends came to 8 bases. Germline V lookup: CDR1 SGDLS, CDR2 YYNGEE. The CDR3 loop spans 14 amino acids. The CDR3 region is CASSVASKNTEAFF. In nucleotides, the CDR3 is TGTGCCAGCAGCGTAGCTAGTAAAAACACTGAAGCTTTCTTT.

This chain joins TRBV12-5 and TRBJ2-1; D perhaps matches TRBD1 (6 bases). CDR1 is LGHNT, CDR2 FRNRAP, per germline. The CDR3 runs to 15 residues. The V end lost 2 bases, the J end lost 5 bases, and 13 bases lay between the germline ends. The CDR3 nucleotides read TGTGCTAGTGGTTTGTCCAGGGGAACCCACAATGAGCAGTTCTTC. Translating gives CASGLSRGTHNEQFF. Full variable domain (outside the CDR3, taken from reference TRBV12-5 and TRBJ2-1): DARVTQTPRHKVTEMGQEVTMRCQPILGHNTVFWYRQTMMQGLELLAYFRNRAPLDDSGMPKDRFSAEMPDATLATLKIQPSEPRDSAVYFCASGLSRGTHNEQFFGPGTRLTVL.

The chain recombines TRBV27 with TRBJ2-2; 8 nucleotides agree with TRBD2. The length of the CDR3 is 17 residues. CDR1 and CDR2 (germline): MNHEY, SMNVEV (reference sequence). V dropped 5 bases and J dropped 4; count of bases not matched to a gene: 12. The CDR3 spells CASSPRGLDGSTGELFF. In DNA form, the CDR3 reads TGTGCCAGCAGTCCCAGGGGACTAGATGGTAGCACCGGGGAGCTGTTTTTT.

This chain connects TRBV2 to TRBJ2-2; tentative D call: TRBD1 (5 bases). The CDR3 extends over 14 amino acids. V was shortened by 6 bases and J by 2 bases, with 10 bases between the two germline ends. Germline V gene sequence: CDR1 SNHLY, CDR2 FYNNEI. CDR3 nucleotide sequence: TGTGCCAGCAGAGGACACACCAACACCGGGGAGCTGTTTTTT. Translation: CASRGHTNTGELFF. The full variable domain, in which reference TRBV2 and TRBJ2-2 provide the parts outside the CDR3, is EPEVTQTPSHQVTQMGQEVILRCVPISNHLYFYWYRQILGQKVEFLVSFYNNEISEKSEIFDDQFSVERPDGSNFTLKIRSTKLEDSAMYFCASRGHTNTGELFFGEGSRLTVL.

This clone has only one observation. The CDR3, as DNA: TGTGCCTGGAGTGATCGTACGGGGGGGGCCGGCTCGCAGTATTTT. Translated: CAWSDRTGGAGSQYF. The chain recombines TRBV30 with TRBJ2-3; 8 bases match TRBD2. The CDR3 contains 15 residues. V was pared by 1 base and J by 10 bases, with 13 bases of the junction left unmatched. CDR1 GTSNPN and CDR2 SVGIG come from the germline V gene (reference sequence).

This clone was found a few times. CDR3 region: CASSYLTGNTEAFF. CDR3 sequence (DNA): TGTGCCAGCAGTTACCTCACAGGTAACACTGAAGCTTTCTTT. The chain uses TRBV6-5 and TRBJ1-1, with D perhaps matching TRBD1 (5 bases). V was clipped by 2 bases and J by 2 bases, with 9 bases between them. CDR3 length: 14 residues. Per the germline V gene, CDR1 is MNHEY and CDR2 is SVGAGI.

The chain recombines TRBV7-3 with TRBJ2-7; 7 bases are shared with TRBD1. The CDR3 contains 13 residues. Germline assignment: CDR1 SGHTA and CDR2 FQGTGA. After removal of 2 bases from V and 6 bases from J, the junction contained 4 bases not matched to a gene. The CDR3 is CASSLFHRGEQYF. CDR3 sequence (DNA): TGTGCCAGCAGCTTATTCCACAGGGGCGAGCAGTACTTC.

The chain employs TRBV18 and TRBJ2-2, with a weak D call TRBD1 (6 bases). The CDR3 runs to 15 residues. CDR1 and CDR2 from the germline V gene are KGHSH and LQKENI. The V end lost 3 bases, the J end lost 1 base, and 9 bases lay between the germline ends. Here the CDR3 reads CASSPSTGNTGELFF. The DNA for the CDR3 is TGTGCCAGCTCACCTTCGACAGGGAACACCGGGGAGCTGTTTTTT.

The chain carries TRBV30 and TRBJ1-1; TRBD1 matches 8 bases. After removal of 8 bases from V and 1 base from J, the junction contained 6 bases not matched to a gene. CDR3 length equals 13 residues. CDR1 and CDR2 from the germline V gene are GTSNPN and SVGIG (reference sequence). The CDR3 protein is CAHDRGENTEAFF. CDR3 nucleotide sequence: TGTGCCCACGACAGGGGTGAGAACACTGAAGCTTTCTTT.

The sample holds a few counts of this clone. The genes are TRBV30 and TRBJ2-4; TRBD1 might be the D (5 bases). The CDR3 is 12 residues long. From germline, CDR1 is GTSNPN and CDR2 SVGIG (reference sequence). V was shortened by 5 bases and J by 9 bases, with 14 bases between the two germline ends. The CDR3 reads CAWGQGSVIQYF. CDR3 DNA sequence: TGTGCCTGGGGGCAGGGTTCTGTCATTCAGTACTTC.

The chain links TRBV11-2 to TRBJ1-3, with D possibly being TRBD1 (5 bases). The germline V gene has CDR1 SGHAT and CDR2 FQNNGV. The germline V and J ends were trimmed by 0 bases and 4 bases, with 13 bases remaining between them. The CDR3 is 16 residues long. This chain's CDR3 is CASSLESGGAGNTIYF. The DNA for the CDR3 is TGTGCCAGCAGCTTAGAGTCTGGCGGGGCGGGAAACACCATATATTTT.

V is TRBV5-6 and J is TRBJ2-3; TRBD1 agrees at 7 bases. Germline V gene lookup returns CDR1 SGHDT and CDR2 YYEEEE. This CDR3 has 13 residues. V gave up 2 bases and J gave up 5 bases; unmatched junction bases: 2. CDR3 region: CASSLPGGDTQYF. The CDR3 nucleotides are TGTGCCAGCAGCTTACCAGGGGGAGATACGCAGTATTTT.

V usage is TRBV20-1 and J usage is TRBJ2-1, with D maybe TRBD2 (6 bases). The CDR3 is 11 residues long. Germline lookup yields CDR1 DFQATT and CDR2 SNEGSKA (reference sequence). Deletions cut 3 bases from V and 12 bases from J, with 12 bases between. In DNA form, the CDR3 reads TGCAGTGCTAGCTTGGGGCGGGGGCAGTTCTTC. This gives the protein CSASLGRGQFF.

This clone has just one count. V and J are TRBV5-4 and TRBJ1-1; 7 bases map to TRBD1. The CDR3 length is 13 residues. Germline V gives CDR1 SGHNT, CDR2 YYREEE (reference sequence). Germline trimming cut 4 bases from V and 10 bases from J; bases unmatched to any gene: 10. The DNA for the CDR3 is TGTGCCAGCAGCCCACGGGACAGTCAGGGAGCTTTCTTT. Protein: CASSPRDSQGAFF.

The chain links TRBV19 to TRBJ1-2; the D gene is possibly TRBD1 (6 bases). Germline V gene sequence: CDR1 LNHDA, CDR2 SQIVND (reference sequence). Trimming cost V 10 bases and J 7 bases, with 16 bases left between them. The CDR3 is 12 residues long. The CDR3 coding sequence is TGTGCCAACCCCAATACAGGGTGTGGCTACACCTTC. Encoded protein: CANPNTGCGYTF.

This chain uses TRBV7-3 with TRBJ2-2, with a possible D match to TRBD2 (6 bases). The CDR3 has 16 amino acids. The germline V and J ends were trimmed by 6 bases and 1 base, with 15 bases remaining between them. Germline loops: CDR1 SGHTA, CDR2 FQGTGA. This CDR3 reads CASSMIGGQNTGELFF. The CDR3 bases are TGTGCCAGCAGTATGATCGGGGGTCAGAACACCGGGGAGCTGTTTTTT.

The genes are TRBV29-1 and TRBJ1-2, with TRBD1 matching 7 bases. V lost 4 bases to trimming and J lost 2 bases; unmatched junction nucleotides: 16. CDR1 is SQVTM, CDR2 ANQGSEA, per germline. The CDR3 has 17 residues. CDR3 sequence (DNA): TGCAGCGTTGCGTACCGGGACAGCGGGCCTCTGAACTATGGCTACACCTTC. Encoded protein: CSVAYRDSGPLNYGYTF.

The chain couples TRBV19 to TRBJ2-1; 9 bases align to TRBD2. With V trimmed by 5 bases and J by 0 bases, 8 bases remained unmatched. Looked up from germline, CDR1 is LNHDA and CDR2 is SQIVND (reference sequence). The CDR3 is 17 residues long. The CDR3 nucleotides read TGTGCCAGTAGTCAGCGCGGGGGGGTTAGCTCCTACAATGAGCAGTTCTTC. It is translated as CASSQRGGVSSYNEQFF.

The CDR3 here is CASSAWDKDSYEQYF. The CDR3 nucleotides are TGTGCCAGCAGCGCATGGGACAAGGACTCCTACGAGCAGTACTTC. The gene calls are TRBV7-9 and TRBJ2-7, with a weak D call TRBD1 (6 bases). V lost 5 bases, J lost 0 bases, and 14 bases lay in between. CDR3 length equals 15 residues. Germline V gene sequence: CDR1 SEHNR, CDR2 FQNEAQ (reference sequence).

This clone showed up just once. The CDR3 loop is CASIDRADSPLHF. For the CDR3, the DNA is TGTGCCAGCATAGACAGGGCGGATTCACCCCTCCACTTT. The chain links TRBV6-6 to TRBJ1-6, with TRBD1 matching over 7 bases. CDR1 and CDR2 from the germline V gene are MNHNY and SVGAGI (reference sequence). Trimming removed 7 bases from V and 8 bases from J; junction bases left unmatched: 5. The CDR3 totals 13 residues.

The CDR3 nucleotides read TGTGCCAGCAGTCAGGGAGGGCTAGAAGAGACCCAGTACTTC. Translated, it gives CASSQGGLEETQYF. This chain joins TRBV6-1 and TRBJ2-5; 7 nucleotides align to TRBD2. This CDR3 is 14 amino acids long. The J segment lost 3 bases and the V segment lost 5 bases, leaving 6 bases of the junction unmatched. Germline V gives CDR1 MNHNS, CDR2 SASEGT.

The rearrangement uses TRBV7-3 and TRBJ1-5, with 7 bases matching TRBD1. J was trimmed by 5 bases and V by 2 bases; bases with no gene match: 0. The CDR3 covers 13 residues. CDR1 and CDR2 from the germline V gene are SGHTA and FQGTGA. This CDR3 is CASSLDRDQPQHF. Written as DNA, the CDR3 is TGTGCCAGCAGCTTAGACAGGGATCAGCCCCAGCATTTT.

This rearrangement joins TRBV7-2 to TRBJ2-7; 11 bases align to TRBD1. The V segment lost 5 bases and the J segment 0 bases; nucleotides outside the gene matches: 6. The CDR3 runs to 16 residues. Germline CDR1 SGHTA, CDR2 FQGNSA. The CDR3 sequence is CASSGLGQGVSYEQYF. DNA for the CDR3: TGTGCCAGCAGCGGGCTGGGACAGGGGGTCTCCTACGAGCAGTACTTC.

A single count supports this clone. The same CDR3 can be traced to other DNA sequences in this sample. The genes are TRBV5-1 and TRBJ2-5, with a weak D call TRBD1 (6 bases). In germline, CDR1 is SGHRS, CDR2 YFSETQ. There are 14 residues in the CDR3. The ends were cut back, 0 bases at V and 2 bases at J, with 8 bases in the middle. The CDR3 loop reads CASSLGQAQETQYF. The DNA of the CDR3 is TGCGCCAGCAGCTTGGGACAGGCACAAGAGACCCAGTACTTC.

The chain joins TRBV11-2 to TRBJ1-4; D might be TRBD1 (5 bases). Trimming removed 5 bases from V and 4 bases from J, with 11 bases in between. Germline V gives CDR1 SGHAT, CDR2 FQNNGV. The CDR3 has 14 amino acids. The CDR3 nucleotides read TGTGCCAGCAGCCTGGGGAGGGGTAATGAAAAACTGTTTTTT. Its translation: CASSLGRGNEKLFF.

This clone showed up just a few times. The chain carries TRBV4-1 and TRBJ1-1; the D gene is possibly TRBD1 (5 bases). CDR3 length: 13 residues. V lost 1 base and J 7 bases, leaving 10 bases between the germline ends. The germline CDR1 and CDR2 sequences are MGHRA and YSYEKL. The CDR3 DNA sequence: TGCGCCAGCAGCCAAGCGTCAGGGCTTGAAGCTTTCTTT. It yields the protein CASSQASGLEAFF.

The CDR3 coding sequence is TGTGCCAGCAGCCAGGGGAGCGGGGGGGCTACAGATACGCAGTATTTT. Protein sequence: CASSQGSGGATDTQYF. J is TRBJ2-3 and V is TRBV4-2; 10 bases align to TRBD2. The CDR3 runs 16 residues. The germline CDR1 and CDR2 sequences are LGHNA and YNFKEQ. Trimming removed 3 bases from V and 3 bases from J; junction bases left unmatched: 6.

The chain carries TRBV7-2 and TRBJ2-7; 7 bases map to TRBD2. The germline V gene encodes CDR1 SGHTA and CDR2 FQGNSA. The CDR3 consists of 15 residues. V was clipped by 2 bases and J by 3 bases; unmatched bases: 7. CDR3 loop: CASSLIRGVNYEQYF. In DNA, the CDR3 is TGTGCCAGCAGCTTAATCCGGGGGGTTAACTACGAGCAGTACTTC.

The chain uses TRBV7-9 and TRBJ2-1; 14 bases are a match to TRBD2. Trimming took 5 bases from V and 12 from J; bases not matched to a gene: 6. Germline-derived CDR1 and CDR2 are SEHNR and FQNEAQ (reference sequence). CDR3 length: 14 residues. CDR3 sequence reads: CASSPFGLAGGQFF. The CDR3 coding sequence is TGTGCCAGCAGCCCATTCGGACTAGCGGGGGGGCAGTTCTTC.

The chain has TRBV5-4 and TRBJ2-5; TRBD1 might be the D (6 bases). Germline CDR1 SGHNT, CDR2 YYREEE (reference sequence). The CDR3 sequence is 17 residues long. V was cut by 0 bases and J by 3 bases, with 18 bases left in between. The CDR3, as DNA: TGTGCCAGCAGCTTGGAGGGGGTTCTTGTGGCAAAAGAGACCCAGTACTTC. Protein product: CASSLEGVLVAKETQYF.

The V gene is TRBV9, the J gene TRBJ1-2, with D tentatively TRBD1 (6 bases). The CDR3 extends over 14 amino acids. Germline CDR1 and CDR2: SGDLS and YYNGEE. Trimming left V 0 bases short and J 8 bases short, with 14 bases between. The CDR3 DNA follows: TGTGCCAGCAGCGTAGGATGGGGGGGCATCGGCTACACCTTC. Translated, it gives CASSVGWGGIGYTF.